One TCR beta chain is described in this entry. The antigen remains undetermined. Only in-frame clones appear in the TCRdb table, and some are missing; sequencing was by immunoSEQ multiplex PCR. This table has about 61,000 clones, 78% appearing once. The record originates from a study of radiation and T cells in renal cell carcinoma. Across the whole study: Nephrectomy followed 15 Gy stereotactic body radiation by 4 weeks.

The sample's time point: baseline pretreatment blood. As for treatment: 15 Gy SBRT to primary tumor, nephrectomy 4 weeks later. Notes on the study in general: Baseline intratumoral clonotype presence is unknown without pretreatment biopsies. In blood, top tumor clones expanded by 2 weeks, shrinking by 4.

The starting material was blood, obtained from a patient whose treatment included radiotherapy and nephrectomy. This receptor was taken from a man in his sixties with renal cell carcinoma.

The DNA for the CDR3 is TGTGCCAGCAGGGGAGGCTCCGGCTACGAGCAGTACGTC. This codes for CASRGGSGYEQYV. The V and J genes are TRBV2 and TRBJ2-7, with D possibly being TRBD2 (6 bases). The CDR3 is 13 residues long. Trimming shortened V by 6 bases and J by 3 bases, and 12 bases separated the two germline ends. In germline, CDR1 is SNHLY, CDR2 FYNNEI.